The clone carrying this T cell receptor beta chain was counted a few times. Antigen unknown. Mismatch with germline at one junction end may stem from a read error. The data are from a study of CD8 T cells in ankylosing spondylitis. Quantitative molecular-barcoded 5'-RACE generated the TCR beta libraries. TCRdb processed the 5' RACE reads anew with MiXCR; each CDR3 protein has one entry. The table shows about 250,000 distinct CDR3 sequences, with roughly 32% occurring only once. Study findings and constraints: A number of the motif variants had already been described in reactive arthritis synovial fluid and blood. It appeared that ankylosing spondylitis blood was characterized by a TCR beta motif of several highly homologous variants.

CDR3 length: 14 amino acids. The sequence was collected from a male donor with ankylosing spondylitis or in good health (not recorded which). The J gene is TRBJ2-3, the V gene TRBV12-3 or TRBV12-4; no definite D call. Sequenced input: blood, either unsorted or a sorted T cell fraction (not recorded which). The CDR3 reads CASGLRAGTDTQYF. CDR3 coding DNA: TGTGCCAGCGGCCTCCGGGCCGGCACCGATACGCAGTATTTT.